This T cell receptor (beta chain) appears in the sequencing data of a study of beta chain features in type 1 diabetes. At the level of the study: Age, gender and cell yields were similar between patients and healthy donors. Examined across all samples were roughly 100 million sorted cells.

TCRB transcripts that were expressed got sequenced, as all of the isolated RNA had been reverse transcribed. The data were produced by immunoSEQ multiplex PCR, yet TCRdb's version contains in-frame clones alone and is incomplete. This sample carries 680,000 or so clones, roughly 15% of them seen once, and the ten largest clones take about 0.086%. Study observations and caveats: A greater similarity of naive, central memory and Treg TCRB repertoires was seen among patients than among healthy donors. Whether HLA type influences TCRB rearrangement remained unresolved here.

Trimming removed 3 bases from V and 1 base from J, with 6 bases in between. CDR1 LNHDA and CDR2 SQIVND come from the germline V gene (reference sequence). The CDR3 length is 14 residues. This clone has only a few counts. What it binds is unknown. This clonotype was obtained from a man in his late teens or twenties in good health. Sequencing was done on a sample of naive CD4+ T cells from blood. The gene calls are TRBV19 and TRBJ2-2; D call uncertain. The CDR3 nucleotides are TGTGCCAGTAGTATCGGCCAGAACACCGGGGAGCTGTTTTTT. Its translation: CASSIGQNTGELFF.